This T cell receptor beta chain was profiled in a study of regulatory T cells in long-lasting Graves disease. The CDR3 has 19 amino acids. Germline-derived CDR1 and CDR2 are SNHLY and FYNNEI. Building the TCR beta libraries relied on iRepertoire HTBI primers, and CDR3 regions underwent Arm-PCR. One entry per CDR3 protein results from TCRdb running MiXCR on the multiplex PCR reads. The sample has roughly 360,000 distinct CDR3 sequences, less than 30% seen once. Time point specified: persistent/refractory GD, antithyroid drugs over 5 years with positive TRAb. Construction of the TCR library relied on RNA isolated from PBMCs. This clonotype appeared many times. One end of the junction is discordant with germline, which a read error may explain.

This clonotype originated in a woman in her thirties or forties with Graves disease. The sequences come from peripheral blood mononuclear cells (PBMCs), collected when the disease was refractory, from a patient treated with antithyroid drugs. The chain joins TRBV2 to TRBJ2-7; TRBD1 aligns across 7 bases. CDR3 sequence: CASREGGLPKRGNSYEQYF. DNA of the CDR3: TGTGCCAGCAGGGAAGGGGGCCTCCCTAAGCGAGGGAATTCCTACGAGCAGTACTTC. Full variable domain (remainder filled in from reference TRBV2 and TRBJ2-7): EPEVTQTPSHQVTQMGQEVILRCVPISNHLYFYWYRQILGQKVEFLVSFYNNEISEKSEIFDDQFSVERPDGSNFTLKIRSTKLEDSAMYFCASREGGLPKRGNSYEQYFGPGTRLTVT.